These 14 T cell receptor beta chains were all obtained from the same sample, sequenced in a study of T cell responses to AZD1222 COVID-19 vaccine listed by TCRdb under 2021. The library was built by means of the immunoSEQ multiplex PCR assay. The table was pulled from immuneACCESS by TCRdb, which kept in-frame rearrangements only. Such tables lose some clones; where checked, under half of the loss comes from unresolved V genes, and the rest has no known cause. This sample comprises about 150,000 clones, around nine tenths of them detected only once. The ten top clones hold 1.1% of the sample. The sample's time point, from its label and the paper: about 28 days (+/-7) after the second vaccine dose. Sequenced here: peripheral blood, sampled 28 days after the second AZD1222 dose. These receptors were collected from an adult who received the AZD1222 COVID-19 vaccine.

V gene TRBV3-1 (or the pseudogene TRBV3-2) combines with J gene TRBJ1-6; the match to TRBD1 covers 9 bases. The V gene end was trimmed by 5 bases and the J gene end by 7 bases; junction bases not matched to a gene: 9. From germline, CDR1 is LGHDT and CDR2 YNNKEL (reference sequence). The CDR3 covers 16 residues. The CDR3 protein is CASSASGTGLNSPLHF. In DNA form, the CDR3 reads TGTGCCAGCAGCGCCTCTGGGACAGGGCTAAATTCACCCCTCCACTTT.

The chain is built from TRBV18 and TRBJ2-7; D is possibly TRBD2 (6 bases). This CDR3 is built from 14 residues. Trimming pared 3 bases from V and 0 bases from J, leaving 9 bases between. Germline V gene lookup returns CDR1 KGHSH and CDR2 LQKENI. CDR3 in DNA: TGTGCCAGCTCACCCGGGGGAGCCTCCTACGAGCAGTACTTC. Translated: CASSPGGASYEQYF.

The genes are TRBV4-3 and TRBJ2-7; D tentatively fits TRBD1 or TRBD2 (5 bases each). V was shortened by 6 bases and J by 3 bases, with 15 bases between the two germline ends. CDR1 and CDR2 (germline): LGHNA, YSLEER. CDR3 length: 14 residues. CDR3 coding DNA: TGCGCCAGCAGTCGGGGCAGGGTTAACTACGAGCAGTACTTC. As protein: CASSRGRVNYEQYF.

The chain carries TRBV4-1 and TRBJ2-3, with TRBD1 identical over 8 bases. Germline V gene sequence: CDR1 MGHRA, CDR2 YSYEKL. This CDR3 spans 15 amino acids. The trim removed 7 bases at V and 5 bases at J, leaving 11 bases unmatched. CDR3 amino acids: CASTSSGTGKDTQYF. The CDR3 DNA follows: TGCGCCAGCACCTCATCCGGGACAGGAAAAGATACGCAGTATTTT.

The chain carries TRBV2 and TRBJ1-1; tentative D call: TRBD1 (5 bases). Germline-derived CDR1 and CDR2 are SNHLY and FYNNEI. V lost 4 bases, J lost 7 bases, and 13 bases lay in between. This CDR3 spans 13 amino acids. The CDR3 region is CASSGGQDVEAFF. The CDR3 coding sequence is TGTGCCAGCAGTGGCGGACAAGACGTTGAAGCTTTCTTT.

The rearrangement links TRBV19 to TRBJ2-4; 9 bases match TRBD1. The CDR3 runs 20 residues. Trimming took 4 bases from V and 0 from J; bases not matched to a gene: 16. Germline V CDR1 and CDR2: LNHDA, SQIVND (reference sequence). The CDR3 sequence: CASSTGTGRVASLAKNIQYF. The DNA for the CDR3 is TGTGCCAGTAGTACTGGGACAGGGCGGGTCGCCAGCTTAGCCAAAAACATTCAGTACTTC.

CDR3 in amino acids: CAIRGNSDNEQYF. CDR3 nucleotides: TGTGCCATCAGAGGAAACTCGGACAACGAGCAGTACTTC. The chain couples TRBV10-3 to TRBJ2-7; D is perhaps TRBD1 (5 bases). Per germline, CDR1 ENHRY and CDR2 SYGVKD. V was shortened by 6 bases and J by 5 bases, with 14 bases between the two germline ends. This CDR3 region has 13 residues.

V usage is TRBV27 and J usage is TRBJ2-2; D possibly corresponds to TRBD1 (5 bases). Germline values: CDR1 MNHEY, CDR2 SMNVEV (reference sequence). Trimming removed 3 bases from V and 4 bases from J, with 12 bases in between. This CDR3 has 15 amino acids. The DNA for the CDR3 is TGTGCCAGCAGTTTTGAAACAGGCGCCACCGGGGAGCTGTTTTTT. Amino acids: CASSFETGATGELFF.

This clone appeared a single time. J is TRBJ2-1 and V is TRBV13, with TRBD1 matching 8 bases. The V gene end was trimmed by 1 base and the J gene end by 8 bases; junction bases not matched to a gene: 4. The CDR3 extends over 14 amino acids. The V gene's germline CDR1 is PRHDT and CDR2 FYEKMQ (reference sequence). The CDR3 nucleotides are TGTGCCAGCAGCTTAGTCCCAGGGGGCGATGAGCAGTTCTTC. Its protein product is CASSLVPGGDEQFF.

The CDR3 region is CASSQVGVQETQYF. Written as DNA, the CDR3 is TGTGCCAGCAGCCAAGTAGGCGTCCAAGAGACCCAGTACTTC. The chain joins TRBV14 to TRBJ2-5; the D is unclear. Germline lookup yields CDR1 SGHDN and CDR2 FVKESK. Trimming pared 1 base from V and 1 base from J, leaving 7 bases between. This CDR3 contains 14 residues. Based on the CDR3 plus reference TRBV14 and TRBJ2-5, the full variable domain is EAGVTQFPSHSVIEKGQTVTLRCDPISGHDNLYWYRRVMGKEIKFLLHFVKESKQDESGMPNNRFLAERTGGTYSTLKVQPAELEDSGVYFCASSQVGVQETQYFGPGTRLLVL.

The V call is TRBV4-2, the J call TRBJ2-7; D perhaps matches TRBD2 (5 bases). Trimming took 6 bases from V and 2 from J, leaving 14 bases between them. Germline lookup yields CDR1 LGHNA and CDR2 YNFKEQ. This CDR3 spans 14 amino acids. For the CDR3, the DNA is TGTGCCAGCAGTACCTTGACGGGGACCTACGAGCAGTACTTC. It translates to CASSTLTGTYEQYF.

The V gene is TRBV20-1, the J gene TRBJ1-2; possibly TRBD1 for D (5 bases). Per the germline V gene, CDR1 is DFQATT and CDR2 is SNEGSKA (reference sequence). V was clipped by 3 bases and J by 6 bases, with 14 bases between them. The CDR3 is 13 residues long. Here the CDR3 reads CSASGGIINGYTF. In DNA form, the CDR3 reads TGCAGTGCTAGTGGGGGTATCATCAATGGCTACACCTTC.

This chain uses TRBV6-5 with TRBJ1-6, with 7 bases identical to TRBD1. The CDR3 consists of 14 residues. The J segment lost 7 bases and the V segment lost 6 bases, leaving 6 bases of the junction unmatched. Germline V gene data show CDR1 as MNHEY and CDR2 as SVGAGI. This CDR3 reads CASSPGTENSPLHF. CDR3 DNA: TGTGCCAGCAGCCCCGGGACAGAGAATTCACCCCTCCACTTT.

Notes on this clone: Different DNA sequences within this sample yield the same CDR3. The chain couples TRBV4-1 to TRBJ2-7, with 9 bases identical to TRBD1. CDR1 is MGHRA, CDR2 YSYEKL, per germline. CDR3 length: 15 amino acids. V lost 4 bases and J lost 4; bases outside the gene matches: 8. CDR3 coding DNA: TGCGCCAGCAGCCCCCGACAGGGGGAAGATTACGAGCAGTACTTC. It yields the protein CASSPRQGEDYEQYF.